This T cell receptor (beta chain) was captured in a study of shared clonotypes between healthy human individuals. Study-level information: Used for every donor were three CD4 naive, three CD4 memory, two CD8 naive and one CD8 memory plate. Findings and caveats of the study: As a rule, naive subsets had a larger estimated richness than memory subsets. Clonotype sharing among donors was expected to depend on sequencing depth.

The CDR3 is 17 amino acids. CDR1 is SGDLS and CDR2 is YYNGEE in the germline V gene. Trimming stripped 0 bases from V and 2 bases from J, with 15 bases between. Produced via immunoSEQ multiplex PCR; TCRdb's table is partial and in-frame only. The sample records some 2,100,000 clones, 90% to 95% being singletons. For this clone: Its specificity is unknown.

CD45RO-negative CD8 cells positively selected for CCR7 made up the naive population, which excluded terminally differentiated effector memory CD45RA+ cells. The sequencing sample was made of naive CD8+ T cells from PBMCs. The receptor was derived from a man aged 18 to 30 in good health. Some clones in this sample may be carry-over from other donors' samples. V gene TRBV9 combines with J gene TRBJ2-1; D perhaps matches TRBD2 (6 bases). Here the CDR3 reads CASSVEVRGLAYNEQFF. In nucleotides, the CDR3 is TGTGCCAGCAGCGTAGAGGTCCGGGGGTTAGCCTACAATGAGCAGTTCTTC.